This T cell receptor beta chain was captured by sequencing in a study of PD-L1 blockade in urothelial cancer. The wider study: Analyses were performed on blood at 3 weeks after treatment start (the second dose) and at 6 weeks.

This clone was counted a single time. V lost 5 bases and J lost 2; bases outside the gene matches: 4. Germline loops: CDR1 SNHLY, CDR2 FYNNEI. CDR3 length equals 16 residues. Synthetic spike-ins, TCR analog templates, were added into each PCR. Clones were sequenced by immunoSEQ multiplex PCR, and TCRdb holds only the in-frame ones, with some missing. The sample includes fewer than 30,000 clones, about four fifths of them seen just once. The sequence was collected from a man aged 70-80 years with urothelial cancer. The chain employs TRBV2 and TRBJ2-1, with TRBD2 identical over 12 bases. The sequenced sample was PBMCs, obtained around atezolizumab (anti-PD-L1) treatment. The CDR3 here is CASSLGLAGAYNEQFF. The CDR3 DNA reads TGTGCCAGCAGTCTGGGACTAGCGGGTGCCTACAATGAGCAGTTCTTC.